This record looks at one T cell receptor beta chain sequence and its context. Trimming cost V 3 bases and J 8 bases, with 22 bases left between them. Germline V gene sequence: CDR1 KGHSH, CDR2 LQKENI. The CDR3 is 16 amino acids. The source of the sample is a study of technical replicates of blood from a few donors. The repertoire was sequenced with immunoSEQ multiplex PCR; TCRdb's copy has only in-frame clones and lacks some. This table has some 87,000 clones, 96% appearing once. The J gene is TRBJ1-1, the V gene TRBV18; D might be TRBD1 (5 bases). The sequencing sample was made of T cells isolated from PBMCs. The TCR originated in a human donor in good health. The DNA for the CDR3 is TGTGCCAGCTCACCGTTAGTATCAGGGTCGCCTTGGGAAGCTTTCTTT. Its protein is CASSPLVSGSPWEAFF. The full variable domain, with the rest looked up from reference TRBV18 and TRBJ1-1, is NAGVMQNPRHLVRRRGQEARLRCSPMKGHSHVYWYRQLPEEGLKFMVYLQKENIIDESGMPKERFSAEFPKEGPSILRIQQVVRGDSAAYFCASSPLVSGSPWEAFFGQGTRLTVV.